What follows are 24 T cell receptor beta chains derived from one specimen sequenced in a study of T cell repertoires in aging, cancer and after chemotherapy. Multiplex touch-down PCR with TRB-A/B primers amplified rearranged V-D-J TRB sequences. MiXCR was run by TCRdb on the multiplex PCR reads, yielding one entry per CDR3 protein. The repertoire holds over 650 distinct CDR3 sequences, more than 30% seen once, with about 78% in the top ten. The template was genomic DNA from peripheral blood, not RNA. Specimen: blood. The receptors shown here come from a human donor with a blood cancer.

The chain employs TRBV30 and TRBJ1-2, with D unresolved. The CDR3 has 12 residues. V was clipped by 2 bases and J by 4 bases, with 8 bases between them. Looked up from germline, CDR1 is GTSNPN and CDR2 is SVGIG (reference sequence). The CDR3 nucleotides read TGTGCCTGGAGTCAGGAAAGCTATGGCTACACCTTC. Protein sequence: CAWSQESYGYTF.

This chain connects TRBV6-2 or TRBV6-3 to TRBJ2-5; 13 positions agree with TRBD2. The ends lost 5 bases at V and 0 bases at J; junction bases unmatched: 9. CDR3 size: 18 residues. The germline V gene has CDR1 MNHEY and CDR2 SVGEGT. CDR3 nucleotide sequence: TGTGCCAGCAGTCCTGGGACTAGCGGGACCTTGTACCAAGAGACCCAGTACTTC. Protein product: CASSPGTSGTLYQETQYF.

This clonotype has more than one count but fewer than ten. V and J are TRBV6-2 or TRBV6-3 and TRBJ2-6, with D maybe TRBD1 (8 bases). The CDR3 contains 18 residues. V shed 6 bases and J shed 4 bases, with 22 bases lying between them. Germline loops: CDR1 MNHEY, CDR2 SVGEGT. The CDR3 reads CASSLERDRLQGANVLTF. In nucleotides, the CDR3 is TGTGCCAGCAGCCTAGAGCGGGACAGGCTACAGGGGGCCAACGTCCTGACTTTC.

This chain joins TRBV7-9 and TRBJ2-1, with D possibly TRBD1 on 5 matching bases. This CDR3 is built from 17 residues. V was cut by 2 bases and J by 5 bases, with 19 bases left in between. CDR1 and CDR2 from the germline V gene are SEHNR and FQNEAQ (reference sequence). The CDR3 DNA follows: TGTGCCAGCAGCTTAACCCAAGTCTTGACAGTCGACAATGAGCAGTTCTTC. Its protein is CASSLTQVLTVDNEQFF.

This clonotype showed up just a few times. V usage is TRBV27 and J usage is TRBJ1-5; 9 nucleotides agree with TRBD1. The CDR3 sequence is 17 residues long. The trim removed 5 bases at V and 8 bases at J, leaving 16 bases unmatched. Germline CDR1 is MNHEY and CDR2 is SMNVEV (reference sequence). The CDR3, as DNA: TGTGCCAGCAGTCCGATTGGGACAGGGTTTCTCGTGGAGCCCCAGCATTTT. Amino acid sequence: CASSPIGTGFLVEPQHF.

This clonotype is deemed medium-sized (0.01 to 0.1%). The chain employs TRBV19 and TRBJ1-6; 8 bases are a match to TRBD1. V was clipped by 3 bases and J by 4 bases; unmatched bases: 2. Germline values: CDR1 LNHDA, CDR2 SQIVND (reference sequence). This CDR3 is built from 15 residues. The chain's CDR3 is CASSMDRVYNSPLHF. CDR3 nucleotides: TGTGCCAGTAGTATGGACAGGGTTTATAATTCACCCCTCCACTTT.

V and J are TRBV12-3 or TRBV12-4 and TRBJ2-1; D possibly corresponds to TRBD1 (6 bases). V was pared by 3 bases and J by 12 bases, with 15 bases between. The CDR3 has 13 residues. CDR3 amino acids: CASSFSEGVRQFF. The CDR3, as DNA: TGTGCCAGCAGTTTCTCTGAGGGGGTAAGGCAGTTCTTC.

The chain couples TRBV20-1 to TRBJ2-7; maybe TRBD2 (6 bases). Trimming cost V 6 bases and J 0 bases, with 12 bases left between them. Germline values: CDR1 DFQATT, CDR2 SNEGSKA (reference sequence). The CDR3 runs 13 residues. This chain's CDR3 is CSAQDYSSYEQYF. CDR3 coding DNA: TGCAGTGCCCAGGACTACAGCTCCTACGAGCAGTACTTC.

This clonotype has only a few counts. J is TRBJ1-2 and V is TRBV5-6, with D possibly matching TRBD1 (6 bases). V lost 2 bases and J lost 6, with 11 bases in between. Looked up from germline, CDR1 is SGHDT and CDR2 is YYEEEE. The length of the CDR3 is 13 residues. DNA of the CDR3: TGTGCCAGCAGCTTACGAGGGGGGGATGGCTACACCTTC. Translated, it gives CASSLRGGDGYTF.

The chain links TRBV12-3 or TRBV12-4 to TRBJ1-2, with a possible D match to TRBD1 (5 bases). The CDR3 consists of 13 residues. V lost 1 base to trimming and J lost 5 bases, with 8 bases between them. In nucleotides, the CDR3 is TGTGCCAGCAGTTTAGGGAGACAGTATGGCTACACCTTC. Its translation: CASSLGRQYGYTF.

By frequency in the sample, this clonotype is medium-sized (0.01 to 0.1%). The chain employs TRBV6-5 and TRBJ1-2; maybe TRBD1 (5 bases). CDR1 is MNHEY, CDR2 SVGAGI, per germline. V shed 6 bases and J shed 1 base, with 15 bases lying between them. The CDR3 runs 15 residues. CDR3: CASSLGTPVNYGYTF. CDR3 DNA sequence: TGTGCCAGCAGCCTGGGGACGCCCGTTAACTATGGCTACACCTTC.

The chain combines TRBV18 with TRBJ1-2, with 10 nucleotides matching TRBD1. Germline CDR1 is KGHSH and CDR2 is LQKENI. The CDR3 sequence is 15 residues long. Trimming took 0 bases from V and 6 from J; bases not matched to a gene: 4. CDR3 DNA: TGTGCCAGCTCACCACCGGGGGACAGGGGCCATGGCTACACCTTC. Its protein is CASSPPGDRGHGYTF. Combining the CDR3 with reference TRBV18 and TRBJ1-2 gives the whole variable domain NAGVMQNPRHLVRRRGQEARLRCSPMKGHSHVYWYRQLPEEGLKFMVYLQKENIIDESGMPKERFSAEFPKEGPSILRIQQVVRGDSAAYFCASSPPGDRGHGYTFGSGTRLTVV.

The chain's CDR3 is CASSSPGDLFQDGYTF. The DNA for the CDR3 is TGTGCCAGCAGTTCCCCAGGGGATCTATTCCAGGACGGCTACACCTTC. The V and J genes are TRBV6-5 and TRBJ1-2; a possible D gene is TRBD1 (6 bases). In germline, CDR1 is MNHEY, CDR2 SVGAGI. The CDR3 is 16 residues long. With 4 bases removed from V and 8 bases from J, the gap between germline ends came to 23 bases.

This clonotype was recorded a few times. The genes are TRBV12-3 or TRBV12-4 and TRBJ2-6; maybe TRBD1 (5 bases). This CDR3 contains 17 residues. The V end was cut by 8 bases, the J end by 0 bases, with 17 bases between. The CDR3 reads CASLSRIRGSGANVLTF. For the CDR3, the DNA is TGTGCCAGCCTCTCTAGAATTAGGGGCTCTGGGGCCAACGTCCTGACTTTC.

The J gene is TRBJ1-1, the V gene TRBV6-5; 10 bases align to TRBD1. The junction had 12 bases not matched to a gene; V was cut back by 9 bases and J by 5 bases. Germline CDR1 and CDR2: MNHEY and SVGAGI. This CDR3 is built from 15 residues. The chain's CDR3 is CARPPGTGDRTEAFF. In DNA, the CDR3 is TGTGCCAGGCCCCCGGGGACAGGGGACAGGACTGAAGCTTTCTTT.

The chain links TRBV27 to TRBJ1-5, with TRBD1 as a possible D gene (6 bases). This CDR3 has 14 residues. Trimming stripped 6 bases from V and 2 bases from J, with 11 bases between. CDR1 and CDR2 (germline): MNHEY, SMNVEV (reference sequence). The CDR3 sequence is CASRPGTRNQPQHF. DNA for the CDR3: TGTGCCAGCAGACCAGGGACACGCAATCAGCCCCAGCATTTT.

CDR3 in DNA: TGTGCCACCGGAGGACAGGGTCTCTCAGATACGCAGTATTTT. Translating gives CATGGQGLSDTQYF. This sequence joins TRBV24-1 and TRBJ2-3, with 8 bases fitting TRBD1. The ends lost 9 bases at V and 4 bases at J; junction bases unmatched: 8. The CDR3 contains 14 residues. Germline loops: CDR1 KGHDR, CDR2 SFDVKD.

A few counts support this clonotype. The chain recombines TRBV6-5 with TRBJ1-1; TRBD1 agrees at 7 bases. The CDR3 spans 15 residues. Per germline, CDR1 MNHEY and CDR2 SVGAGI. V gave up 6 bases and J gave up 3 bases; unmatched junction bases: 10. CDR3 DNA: TGTGCCAGCAGGCCGCAGGGACAGCCATACACTGAAGCTTTCTTT. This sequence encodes CASRPQGQPYTEAFF.

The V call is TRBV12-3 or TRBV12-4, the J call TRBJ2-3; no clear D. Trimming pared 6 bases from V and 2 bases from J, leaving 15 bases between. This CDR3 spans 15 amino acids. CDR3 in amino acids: CASSRLGMVTDTQYF. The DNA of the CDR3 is TGTGCCAGCAGCCGGCTAGGCATGGTCACAGATACGCAGTATTTT.

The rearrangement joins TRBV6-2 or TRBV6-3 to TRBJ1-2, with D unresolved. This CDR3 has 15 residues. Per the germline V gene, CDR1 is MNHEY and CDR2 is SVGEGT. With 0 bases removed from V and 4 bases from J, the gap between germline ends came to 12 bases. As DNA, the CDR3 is TGTGCCAGCAGTTACTCGAAAACAGTCCCCTATGGCTACACCTTC. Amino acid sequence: CASSYSKTVPYGYTF.

The CDR3 DNA is TGTGCCATCAGTGAGTCGGGGGGACAGCTCTCCTACGAGCAGTACTTC. Translated: CAISESGGQLSYEQYF. This chain joins TRBV10-3 and TRBJ2-7; weak D call: TRBD1 (7 bases). Trimming shortened V by 0 bases and J by 0 bases, and 12 bases separated the two germline ends. The CDR3 runs to 16 residues. Germline CDR1 and CDR2: ENHRY and SYGVKD.

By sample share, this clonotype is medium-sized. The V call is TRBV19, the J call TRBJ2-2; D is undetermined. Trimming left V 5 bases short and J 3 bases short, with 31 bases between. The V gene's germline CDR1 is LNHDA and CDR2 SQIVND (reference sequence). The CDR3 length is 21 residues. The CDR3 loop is CASSARVRDGLNLRDTGELFF. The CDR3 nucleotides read TGTGCCAGTAGTGCAAGGGTCCGCGACGGATTAAACCTGCGAGACACCGGGGAGCTGTTTTTT.

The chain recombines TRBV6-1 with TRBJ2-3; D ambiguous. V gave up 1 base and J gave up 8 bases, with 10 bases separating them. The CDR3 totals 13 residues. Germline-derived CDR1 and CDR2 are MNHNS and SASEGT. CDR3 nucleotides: TGTGCCAGCAGTGAAGATACCACGAGTACGCAGTATTTT. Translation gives CASSEDTTSTQYF.

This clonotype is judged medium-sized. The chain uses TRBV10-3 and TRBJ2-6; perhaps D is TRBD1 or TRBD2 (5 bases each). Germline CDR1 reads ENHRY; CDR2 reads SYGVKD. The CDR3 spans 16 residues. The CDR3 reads CAVGAGGSSGANVLTF. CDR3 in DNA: TGTGCGGTAGGGGCGGGCGGAAGCTCTGGGGCCAACGTCCTGACTTTC.